The 18 T cell receptor beta chains reported below all come from one sample, sequenced in a study of cytomegalovirus exposure and HLA in healthy donors. Repertoires were generated with immunoSEQ multiplex PCR, while TCRdb's copy carries only in-frame clones and drops some. The table shows a few hundred thousand clones, with roughly 90% occurring only once. Sequencing input: PBMCs. These receptors originate from a woman between 18 and 29 years old in good health and CMV-seronegative.

The chain carries TRBV7-9 and TRBJ2-2, with D possibly being TRBD2 (6 bases). V lost 4 bases, J lost 5 bases, and 11 bases lay in between. This CDR3 is built from 14 residues. CDR1 is SEHNR, CDR2 FQNEAQ, per germline (reference sequence). In DNA form, the CDR3 reads TGTGCCAGCAGCTCGGGACTGCCTACCGGGGAGCTGTTTTTT. Translation: CASSSGLPTGELFF. The full variable domain, its missing parts supplied by reference TRBV7-9 and TRBJ2-2, is DTGVSQNPRHKITKRGQNVTFRCDPISEHNRLYWYRQTLGQGPEFLTYFQNEAQLEKSRLLSDRFSAERPKGSFSTLEIQRTEQGDSAMYLCASSSGLPTGELFFGEGSRLTVL.

J is TRBJ2-3 and V is TRBV25-1; D is perhaps TRBD1 (8 bases). Trimming stripped 4 bases from V and 4 bases from J, with 15 bases between. The germline V gene has CDR1 MGHDK and CDR2 SYGVNS. The CDR3 loop spans 15 amino acids. CDR3 region: CASSAGGLAADTQYF. The CDR3 DNA reads TGTGCCAGCAGTGCAGGGGGCCTAGCGGCAGATACGCAGTATTTT.

The J gene is TRBJ2-1, the V gene TRBV18, with 16 bases lining up with TRBD2. Germline trimming cut 5 bases from V and 8 bases from J; bases unmatched to any gene: 12. Germline assignment: CDR1 KGHSH and CDR2 LQKENI. The CDR3 sequence is 18 residues long. The CDR3 DNA reads as TGTGCCAGCTCAACAGACTACGGGACTAGCGGGAGGGCAGATGAGCAGTTCTTC. This codes for CASSTDYGTSGRADEQFF.

This clone was counted only a few times. V is TRBV7-3 and J is TRBJ2-1; a weak D match, TRBD1 (6 bases). Germline CDR1 and CDR2: SGHTA and FQGTGA. The CDR3 length is 11 residues. Trimming removed 5 bases at V and 13 bases at J, with 12 bases between. The DNA of the CDR3 is TGTGCCAGCAGCCACGGACAGACTCAGTTCTTC. This encodes CASSHGQTQFF. The whole variable domain, filled in from reference TRBV7-3 and TRBJ2-1, reads GAGVSQTPSNKVTEKGKYVELRCDPISGHTALYWYRQSLGQGPEFLIYFQGTGAADDSGLPNDRFFAVRPEGSVSTLKIQRTERGDSAVYLCASSHGQTQFFGPGTRLTVL.

This chain joins TRBV27 and TRBJ2-7; 9 nucleotides agree with TRBD2. Germline V gene data show CDR1 as MNHEY and CDR2 as SMNVEV (reference sequence). Unmatched junction bases numbered 7, after V lost 6 bases and J lost 4 bases. The CDR3 runs to 14 residues. The CDR3 protein is CASRGVAGGYEQYF. Here the CDR3 DNA reads TGTGCCAGCAGAGGCGTGGCGGGAGGGTACGAGCAGTACTTC.

The chain employs TRBV14 and TRBJ2-1, with 9 bases fitting TRBD1. This CDR3 is built from 16 residues. Germline assignment: CDR1 SGHDN and CDR2 FVKESK. V lost 4 bases to trimming and J lost 6 bases; unmatched junction nucleotides: 10. The CDR3 bases are TGTGCCAGCAGCCTTCCGGGACAGGGTGAGGGCAATGAGCAGTTCTTC. This codes for CASSLPGQGEGNEQFF. Full variable domain (remainder filled in from reference TRBV14 and TRBJ2-1): EAGVTQFPSHSVIEKGQTVTLRCDPISGHDNLYWYRRVMGKEIKFLLHFVKESKQDESGMPNNRFLAERTGGTYSTLKVQPAELEDSGVYFCASSLPGQGEGNEQFFGPGTRLTVL.

In its sample, this clone was seen once. Different DNA sequences within this sample yield the same CDR3. The chain has TRBV27 and TRBJ2-1, with D perhaps matching TRBD1 (6 bases). CDR3 length: 13 amino acids. The germline V gene has CDR1 MNHEY and CDR2 SMNVEV (reference sequence). Trimming left V 2 bases short and J 4 bases short, with 6 bases between. CDR3 sequence reads: CASSLQGYNEQFF. CDR3 nucleotides: TGTGCCAGCAGTTTACAGGGGTACAATGAGCAGTTCTTC.

This chain connects TRBV5-1 to TRBJ2-1, with 10 bases identical to TRBD2. CDR1 is SGHRS, CDR2 YFSETQ, per germline. Trimming took 4 bases from V and 0 from J; bases not matched to a gene: 4. The length of the CDR3 is 16 residues. The CDR3 DNA reads as TGCGCCAGCAGCGCACTAGCGGGACGCTCCTACAATGAGCAGTTCTTC. Encoded protein: CASSALAGRSYNEQFF.

The chain joins TRBV11-1 to TRBJ2-3, with D possibly matching TRBD2 (5 bases). Trimming stripped 4 bases from V and 2 bases from J, with 13 bases between. Germline CDR1 reads SGHAT; CDR2 reads FQDESV (reference sequence). The CDR3 sequence is 15 residues long. CDR3 sequence: CASSSARGNTDTQYF. CDR3 coding DNA: TGTGCCAGCAGCTCGGCCCGGGGAAACACAGATACGCAGTATTTT.

The genes are TRBV6-5 and TRBJ2-1; 9 nucleotides align to TRBD2. The V gene's germline CDR1 is MNHEY and CDR2 SVGAGI. The CDR3 spans 16 residues. The V gene end was trimmed by 3 bases and the J gene end by 5 bases; junction bases not matched to a gene: 8. CDR3 sequence (DNA): TGTGCCAGCAGTTATCTAGCGGGGTGGGGCGACAATGAGCAGTTCTTC. Its translation: CASSYLAGWGDNEQFF.

This clone has a single count. The rearrangement links TRBV29-1 to TRBJ2-3; TRBD2 agrees at 12 bases. Germline V gene sequence: CDR1 SQVTM, CDR2 ANQGSEA. With V trimmed by 7 bases and J by 5 bases, 7 bases remained unmatched. This CDR3 has 14 amino acids. CDR3 in DNA: TGCAGCGCAAGTTCTAGCGGGGGGGAAGATACGCAGTATTTT. Its translation: CSASSSGGEDTQYF.

The genes are TRBV11-1 and TRBJ1-1; the match to TRBD1 covers 9 bases. V shed 4 bases and J 5 bases; nucleotides not matched to a gene: 8. The CDR3 runs 15 residues. Germline assignment: CDR1 SGHAT and CDR2 FQDESV (reference sequence). The CDR3 protein is CASSYADRGWTEAFF. DNA of the CDR3: TGTGCCAGCAGCTACGCGGACAGGGGTTGGACTGAAGCTTTCTTT.

This clone was picked up a small number of times. This chain joins TRBV2 and TRBJ2-7; no reliable D call. This CDR3 is built from 12 residues. The germline V gene encodes CDR1 SNHLY and CDR2 FYNNEI. The V end lost 7 bases, the J end lost 0 bases, and 7 bases lay between the germline ends. CDR3 in amino acids: CASTPVSYEQYF. CDR3 coding DNA: TGTGCCAGCACTCCGGTCTCCTACGAGCAGTACTTC. The full variable domain, completed using reference TRBV2 and TRBJ2-7, is EPEVTQTPSHQVTQMGQEVILRCVPISNHLYFYWYRQILGQKVEFLVSFYNNEISEKSEIFDDQFSVERPDGSNFTLKIRSTKLEDSAMYFCASTPVSYEQYFGPGTRLTVT.

The chain couples TRBV29-1 to TRBJ2-3, with unresolved D. The CDR3 loop spans 13 amino acids. From germline, CDR1 is SQVTM and CDR2 ANQGSEA. Trimming removed 4 bases from V and 0 bases from J, with 8 bases in between. In DNA form, the CDR3 reads TGCAGCGTTGTTACAGCCAGCACAGATACGCAGTATTTT. It yields the protein CSVVTASTDTQYF.

This sequence joins TRBV7-2 and TRBJ2-7, with 13 bases aligning to TRBD2. The germline V gene encodes CDR1 SGHTA and CDR2 FQGNSA. V shed 5 bases, J shed 2 bases, and the junction held 3 bases outside the gene matches. The CDR3 is 15 residues long. CDR3 protein: CASSGGTSGAYEQYF. The CDR3 DNA sequence: TGTGCCAGCAGCGGAGGGACTAGCGGGGCCTACGAGCAGTACTTC.

This chain joins TRBV7-2 and TRBJ2-5; D ambiguous. The germline V gene has CDR1 SGHTA and CDR2 FQGNSA. The CDR3 runs to 13 residues. The V and J ends lost 3 bases and 2 bases respectively, with 7 bases between them. CDR3 nucleotides: TGTGCCAGCAGCTTTGCGGAACAAGAGACCCAGTACTTC. Translated: CASSFAEQETQYF.

As DNA, the CDR3 is TGCGCCAGCAGCTTGAGTGGGGGCGGAGGTGAAAAACTGTTTTTT. Translated: CASSLSGGGGEKLFF. V gene TRBV5-1 combines with J gene TRBJ1-4; possibly TRBD1 for D (6 bases). The germline CDR1 and CDR2 sequences are SGHRS and YFSETQ. Trimming cost V 1 base and J 7 bases, with 14 bases left between them. CDR3 length: 15 residues. Together with reference TRBV5-1 and TRBJ1-4, the CDR3 gives the full variable domain: KAGVTQTPRYLIKTRGQQVTLSCSPISGHRSVSWYQQTPGQGLQFLFEYFSETQRNKGNFPGRFSGRQFSNSRSEMNVSTLELGDSALYLCASSLSGGGGEKLFFGSGTQLSVL.

The J gene is TRBJ2-7, the V gene TRBV4-2; 8 positions agree with TRBD1. Looked up from germline, CDR1 is LGHNA and CDR2 is YNFKEQ. With 2 bases clipped from V and 5 bases from J, the junction kept 8 bases outside the gene matches. CDR3 length: 15 residues. The CDR3 DNA follows: TGTGCCAGCAGCCAATCGCAGGGGGCAGCGGACGAGCAGTACTTC. As protein: CASSQSQGAADEQYF.